This TCR beta chain came from a study of human T cells and chemical hapten exposure. Notes on the study in general: Unchanged with DPC sensitization were TCRs above 1 in 1000 frequency.

There are a few counts of this clonotype. Antigen unknown. Time point noted: patch test 3, about 24 weeks after DPC sensitization. Treatment specified: therapeutic diphenylcyclopropenone sensitization with weekly scalp DPC. Samples of blood were obtained prior to the application of each patch test. TCRdb ran MiXCR on the RACE reads and lists one entry per CDR3 protein. Of 80,000 to 100,000 distinct CDR3 sequences in the sample, approximately 11% are singletons; the top ten hold 0.8% to 1.2%. Sequences were derived from whole blood, sampled in connection with sensitization to the hapten diphenylcyclopropenone (DPC). The TCR sequence derives from a woman between 25 and 40 years old with alopecia areata. Some clones in this sample may be carry-over from other donors' samples.

CDR3 bases: TGCAGTGCTAGAGGATCGGGACACCTTAAAAACATTCAGTACTTC. It codes for CSARGSGHLKNIQYF. V and J are TRBV20-1 and TRBJ2-4; D possibly corresponds to TRBD1 (6 bases). Germline CDR1 DFQATT, CDR2 SNEGSKA (reference sequence). There are 15 residues in the CDR3. Trimming cost V 1 base and J 4 bases, with 14 bases left between them.